Presented here are 14 T cell receptor beta chains from one specimen sequenced in a study of blood T cell repertoires in COVID-19 (TCRdb year 2020). Library creation used the immunoSEQ multiplex PCR assay. Here the immuneACCESS table is served through TCRdb, limited to in-frame sequences with V and J called. Missing clones are a known gap in these copies; in checked studies unresolved V genes cover under half, and the rest lacks a known reason. The sample includes about 140,000 clones, with 88% observed a single time. Roughly 2.5% of the sample belongs to the ten largest clones. Sequenced input: peripheral blood. These receptors originate from a human donor with COVID-19, enrolled during active disease. The donor label of this sample is uncertain.

CDR3: CASSLVGAGRGNTIYF. In nucleotides, the CDR3 is TGCGCCAGCAGCTTGGTCGGCGCAGGAAGGGGAAACACCATATATTTT. The rearrangement uses TRBV5-1 and TRBJ1-3; the D is unclear. The germline V gene has CDR1 SGHRS and CDR2 YFSETQ. V was cut by 0 bases and J by 4 bases, with 14 bases left in between. CDR3 length equals 16 residues.

The rearrangement uses TRBV6-5 and TRBJ1-2; D is unclear. Germline loops: CDR1 MNHEY, CDR2 SVGAGI. V was clipped by 0 bases and J by 7 bases, with 12 bases between them. The CDR3 is 14 residues long. The CDR3 spells CASSYSRQSGGYTF. The CDR3 DNA sequence: TGTGCCAGCAGTTACTCGAGGCAGTCTGGTGGCTACACCTTC.

This clone is a singleton in its sample. The chain uses TRBV18 and TRBJ2-7; a weak D match, TRBD1 (6 bases). V lost 2 bases and J 2 bases, leaving 10 bases between the germline ends. The V gene's germline CDR1 is KGHSH and CDR2 LQKENI. The CDR3 consists of 14 residues. CDR3: CASSPMAGAYEQYF. In nucleotides, the CDR3 is TGTGCCAGCTCACCAATGGCAGGGGCCTACGAGCAGTACTTC.

This chain links TRBV5-1 with TRBJ2-2, with 8 bases matching TRBD1. In germline, CDR1 is SGHRS, CDR2 YFSETQ. The CDR3 is made up of 15 amino acids. Unmatched junction bases numbered 5, after V lost 2 bases and J lost 5 bases. CDR3 sequence (DNA): TGCGCCAGCAGCTTCGGCAGGGGGCATACCGGGGAGCTGTTTTTT. Protein product: CASSFGRGHTGELFF.

This clone was counted once. The chain carries TRBV6-5 and TRBJ1-2; 8 positions agree with TRBD1. Germline V gene sequence: CDR1 MNHEY, CDR2 SVGAGI. Trimming at V came to 7 bases and at J to 4 bases, leaving 5 bases not matched to a gene. The CDR3 has 13 amino acids. CDR3 sequence reads: CASTRTGGYGYTF. The CDR3 region has the DNA TGTGCCAGCACGCGTACAGGGGGCTATGGCTACACCTTC.

The chain links TRBV7-9 to TRBJ1-6; D uncertain. Germline values: CDR1 SEHNR, CDR2 FQNEAQ (reference sequence). V gave up 5 bases and J gave up 9 bases, with 14 bases separating them. The CDR3 length is 14 residues. CDR3 in DNA: TGTGCCAGCAGCCCAACAGCCCCCAGTTCACCCCTCCACTTT. Its protein product is CASSPTAPSSPLHF.

This chain joins TRBV29-1 and TRBJ2-7; unclear D gene. The CDR3 length is 11 residues. The germline V and J ends were trimmed by 7 bases and 5 bases, with 12 bases remaining between them. CDR1 SQVTM and CDR2 ANQGSEA come from the germline V gene. The CDR3 nucleotides read TGCAGCGCCTTGAGAGTGGACGAGCAGTACTTC. Protein sequence: CSALRVDEQYF.

This clone turned up a few times. The V call is TRBV12-3 or TRBV12-4, the J call TRBJ1-4, with 7 bases that match TRBD1. After removal of 6 bases from V and 8 bases from J, the junction contained 6 bases not matched to a gene. This CDR3 spans 13 amino acids. CDR3: CASRPQTGEKLFF. CDR3 bases: TGTGCCAGCAGACCGCAGACAGGGGAAAAACTGTTTTTT.

The rearrangement links TRBV7-3 to TRBJ2-5; possible D gene TRBD1, 5 bases. Trimming removed 5 bases from V and 3 bases from J, with 10 bases in between. Germline-derived CDR1 and CDR2 are SGHTA and FQGTGA. CDR3 length: 13 residues. CDR3 coding DNA: TGTGCCAGCAGCCTCAGGGTGGAAGAGACCCAGTACTTC. This gives the protein CASSLRVEETQYF.

This chain connects TRBV6-1 to TRBJ1-2; D remains ambiguous. The CDR3 has 13 residues. V was trimmed by 3 bases and J by 8 bases, leaving 13 bases between them. Germline lookup yields CDR1 MNHNS and CDR2 SASEGT. CDR3 sequence reads: CASSDGFNGGYTF. CDR3 bases: TGTGCCAGCAGTGACGGGTTTAATGGGGGCTACACCTTC.

V and J are TRBV6-5 and TRBJ1-2, with TRBD1 as a possible D gene (5 bases). This CDR3 is 14 amino acids long. Per germline, CDR1 MNHEY and CDR2 SVGAGI. V was clipped by 5 bases and J by 4 bases, with 14 bases between them. This chain's CDR3 is CASSTAGRTYGYTF. CDR3 nucleotides: TGTGCCAGCAGTACAGCGGGACGGACCTATGGCTACACCTTC.

The rearrangement joins TRBV7-6 to TRBJ1-4, with 7 bases that match TRBD1. This CDR3 spans 16 amino acids. J lost 5 bases, V lost 5 bases, and 11 bases had no gene match. The germline gives CDR1 SGHVS, CDR2 FNYEAQ. CDR3 amino acids: CASSGADPGQNEKLFF. CDR3 nucleotide sequence: TGTGCCAGCAGCGGAGCAGACCCGGGACAGAATGAAAAACTGTTTTTT. The whole variable domain, remainder taken from reference TRBV7-6 and TRBJ1-4, is GAGVSQSPRYKVTKRGQDVALRCDPISGHVSLYWYRQALGQGPEFLTYFNYEAQQDKSGLPNDRFSAERPEGSISTLTIQRTEQRDSAMYRCASSGADPGQNEKLFFGSGTQLSVL.

The CDR3 region has the DNA TGTGCCAGCAGCCCGGCCCCTGGACAGGGGGCGCAGCCCCAGCATTTT. Its protein is CASSPAPGQGAQPQHF. V and J are TRBV5-4 and TRBJ1-5; TRBD1 matches 11 bases. Losses at the gene ends were 4 bases for V and 7 bases for J; bases not matched to a gene: 10. The CDR3 sequence is 16 residues long. CDR1 and CDR2 (germline): SGHNT, YYREEE (reference sequence).

This sequence joins TRBV20-1 and TRBJ1-2; no clear D gene. Trimming took 5 bases from V and 8 from J, leaving 9 bases between them. CDR1 DFQATT and CDR2 SNEGSKA come from the germline V gene (reference sequence). The CDR3 totals 10 residues. Here the CDR3 reads CSAPAGGYTF. In nucleotides, the CDR3 is TGCAGTGCTCCAGCGGGGGGCTACACCTTC.